These T cell receptor beta chains were read from a single sample in a study of cytomegalovirus exposure and HLA in healthy donors. Assay: immunoSEQ multiplex PCR; the TCRdb copy retains only in-frame clones and omits some. The sample has 75,000 to 100,000 clones, around 64% seen once. Sequencing was carried out using PBMCs. These receptors were taken from a man in his 60s in good health and CMV-seronegative. Each CDR3 is given with its conserved first and last residue. Each record gives: CDR3 protein, CDR3 DNA, D gene, V gene, clone size, J gene. The D gene is left open where the match is weak. The listing skips clone size in some rows; elsewhere it reads once, few, many or a size class.

CASTTTANNQPQHF,TGTGCCAGTACCACAACAGCTAACAATCAGCCCCAGCATTTT,-,TRBV19,few,TRBJ1-5
CASSESGLSAVYGYTF,TGCGCCAGCAGTGAGTCGGGCTTGTCAGCTGTATATGGCTACACCTTC,-,TRBV10-1,few,TRBJ1-2
CASSVEGLAGGPPPDNEQFF,TGTGCCAGCAGCGTCGAGGGACTAGCGGGAGGGCCTCCCCCCGACAATGAGCAGTTCTTC,TRBD2,TRBV9,-,TRBJ2-1
CASSKASGGGYNEQFF,TGTGCCAGCAGCAAAGCCAGCGGAGGAGGCTACAATGAGCAGTTCTTC,-,TRBV21-1,-,TRBJ2-1
CATGQDTFYEQYF,TGTGCCACCGGTCAGGACACATTCTACGAGCAGTACTTC,-,TRBV6-1,few,TRBJ2-7
CASSPRISGANVLTF,TGTGCCAGCTCACCACGTATTTCTGGGGCCAACGTCCTGACTTTC,-,TRBV18,-,TRBJ2-6
CASSQPGQGIQYF,TGCGCCAGCAGCCAACCGGGACAGGGGATTCAGTACTTC,TRBD1,TRBV4-1,-,TRBJ2-4
CASSPGSGGARETQYF,TGTGCCAGCAGCCCCGGGAGCGGGGGGGCGAGGGAGACCCAGTACTTC,TRBD2,TRBV7-2,-,TRBJ2-5
CASSLGSEGTQYF,TGCGCCAGCAGCTTGGGGTCAGAGGGTACGCAGTATTTT,-,TRBV5-1,-,TRBJ2-3
CASSPRLQGRNYNEQFF,TGTGCCAGCAGCCCACGCCTTCAGGGCAGAAACTACAATGAGCAGTTCTTC,-,TRBV5-4,-,TRBJ2-1
CASSHARDSGSPLHF,TGTGCCAGCAGCCATGCCCGGGACAGTGGTTCACCCCTCCACTTT,TRBD1,TRBV7-8,-,TRBJ1-6
CASGARSGLAGELFF,TGTGCCAGCGGTGCCCGCTCGGGATTGGCCGGGGAGCTGTTTTTT,-,TRBV28,few,TRBJ2-2
CASSEGKGQGSYNEQFF,TGTGCCAGCAGTGAAGGCAAGGGACAGGGTTCCTACAATGAGCAGTTCTTC,TRBD1,TRBV25-1,few,TRBJ2-1
CASSTDTSRYGYTF,TGTGCCAGCAGTACCGACACATCTCGCTATGGCTACACCTTC,-,TRBV28,-,TRBJ1-2
CASSSRPYRSYGYTF,TGTGCCAGCAGCTCCCGCCCGTACCGGAGCTATGGCTACACCTTC,-,TRBV6-1,-,TRBJ1-2
CASNVGNEKLFF,TGTGCCAGCAACGTCGGTAATGAAAAACTGTTTTTT,-,TRBV28,-,TRBJ1-4
CASSLTGEITGELFF,TGCGCCAGCAGCTTAACAGGGGAGATCACCGGGGAGCTGTTTTTT,TRBD1,TRBV5-1,-,TRBJ2-2
CASSPGQANTEAFF,TGTGCCAGCAGCCCCGGACAGGCAAACACTGAAGCTTTCTTT,TRBD1,TRBV11-3,-,TRBJ1-1
CASSDRGSLGQPQHF,TGTGCCAGCAGTGACAGGGGAAGTCTAGGTCAGCCCCAGCATTTT,TRBD1,TRBV28,few,TRBJ1-5
CASSSLGQGSTEAFF,TGTGCCAGCAGCTCCCTCGGACAGGGGTCCACTGAAGCTTTCTTT,TRBD1,TRBV7-9,-,TRBJ1-1
CASGIVGGNTEAFF,TGTGCTAGCGGAATAGTCGGGGGAAACACTGAAGCTTTCTTT,-,TRBV12-5,-,TRBJ1-1
CATRRGTGGFRETQYF,TGCGCCACCCGTCGAGGGACAGGGGGCTTTCGAGAGACCCAGTACTTC,TRBD1,TRBV10-2,-,TRBJ2-5
CASSIAGMNTEAFF,TGTGCCAGTAGTATAGCCGGTATGAACACTGAAGCTTTCTTT,-,TRBV19,medium-sized,TRBJ1-1
CASRSGTGWAGELFF,TGTGCCAGCAGGTCCGGGACAGGGTGGGCCGGGGAGCTGTTTTTT,TRBD1,TRBV6-5,few,TRBJ2-2
CASSSGLAGGYEQYF,TGTGCCAGCAGCTCCGGACTAGCGGGAGGATACGAGCAGTACTTC,TRBD2,TRBV11-3,-,TRBJ2-7
CASSSQVDYGYTF,TGTGCCAGCAGTTCACAGGTGGACTATGGCTACACCTTC,-,TRBV28,few,TRBJ1-2
CASSLESVGREAQYF,TGTGCCAGCAGCTTGGAGTCGGTCGGACGGGAAGCCCAGTACTTC,-,TRBV5-4,-,TRBJ2-5
CASSRTGTGVGKVDQPQHF,TGCGCCAGCAGCCGGACCGGGACAGGGGTGGGTAAAGTGGATCAGCCCCAGCATTTT,TRBD1,TRBV4-1,-,TRBJ1-5
CARSYSDRDLNEQYF,TGTGCCAGAAGCTATAGCGACAGGGACCTCAACGAGCAGTACTTC,TRBD1,TRBV5-3,-,TRBJ2-7
CARSPNRAHYGYTF,TGTGCCAGAAGCCCAAACAGGGCACACTATGGCTACACCTTC,-,TRBV5-3,-,TRBJ1-2
CASSVGGLKPNEQFF,TGTGCCAGCAGCGTAGGCGGGTTAAAACCCAATGAGCAGTTCTTC,-,TRBV9,-,TRBJ2-1
CAIMGQANSPLHF,TGTGCCATCATGGGACAAGCTAATTCACCCCTCCACTTT,-,TRBV10-3,-,TRBJ1-6
CASTPGDRISGNTIYF,TGTGCCAGTACCCCAGGGGACAGGATCTCTGGAAACACCATATATTTT,TRBD1,TRBV19,few,TRBJ1-3
CASFRRDSGNTIYF,TGTGCCAGCTTCCGGAGGGACTCTGGAAACACCATATATTTT,-,TRBV5-6,few,TRBJ1-3
CASSQSTSFYTDTQYF,TGCGCCAGCAGCCAGTCGACTAGCTTCTACACAGATACGCAGTATTTT,TRBD2,TRBV4-1,-,TRBJ2-3
CASSITGGGELFF,TGTGCCAGTAGTATCACCGGGGGCGGGGAGCTGTTTTTT,-,TRBV19,-,TRBJ2-2
CAIGQGSGYTF,TGTGCCATAGGACAGGGTTCTGGCTACACCTTC,TRBD1,TRBV19,few,TRBJ1-2
CATGQGNTGELFF,TGCGCCACAGGACAGGGGAACACCGGGGAGCTGTTTTTT,TRBD1,TRBV10-1,-,TRBJ2-2
CASSPGQGGTEAFF,TGTGCCAGCAGCCCTGGACAGGGGGGCACTGAAGCTTTCTTT,TRBD1,TRBV6-5,few,TRBJ1-1
CASNEDGSSYNEQFF,TGTGCCAGCAACGAGGACGGGAGCTCCTACAATGAGCAGTTCTTC,-,TRBV28,few,TRBJ2-1
CASHRDTTYEQYF,TGTGCCAGCCACCGGGACACAACCTACGAGCAGTACTTC,-,TRBV2,-,TRBJ2-7
CASSTDRGGGYTF,TGTGCCAGTAGTACGGACAGGGGAGGCGGCTACACCTTC,TRBD1,TRBV19,few,TRBJ1-2
CASSPPGDGNTIYF,TGTGCCAGCAGCCCCCCGGGGGATGGAAACACCATATATTTT,-,TRBV5-4,-,TRBJ1-3
CASSLQGRFSYNEQFF,TGTGCCAGCAGCTTACAGGGTAGGTTTTCCTACAATGAGCAGTTCTTC,-,TRBV7-2,few,TRBJ2-1
CSSFKQEAAYEQYF,TGTTCTAGTTTCAAGCAGGAGGCGGCATACGAGCAGTACTTC,-,TRBV7-9,-,TRBJ2-7
CSAAPPAGGTGEQYF,TGCAGCGCCGCCCCCCCGGCGGGAGGCACTGGCGAGCAGTACTTC,TRBD2,TRBV29-1,-,TRBJ2-7
CASSFAGGNQPQHF,TGTGCCAGCAGCTTTGCAGGGGGCAATCAGCCCCAGCATTTT,-,TRBV7-9,-,TRBJ1-5
CASSADRGAHEQYF,TGTGCCAGCAGCGCCGACAGGGGTGCGCACGAGCAGTACTTC,TRBD1,TRBV5-6,-,TRBJ2-7
CASSRGLAGAPGGEQYF,TGTGCCAGCAGCCGCGGACTAGCGGGAGCCCCGGGGGGCGAGCAGTACTTC,TRBD2,TRBV2,-,TRBJ2-7
CASSLVAGGPYEQYF,TGCGCCAGCAGCTTGGTTGCGGGAGGCCCCTACGAGCAGTACTTC,TRBD2,TRBV5-1,once,TRBJ2-7
CASSRDRVADTQYF,TGCGCCAGCAGCCGCGACAGGGTTGCAGATACGCAGTATTTT,TRBD1,TRBV4-1,-,TRBJ2-3
CASSFMTEITEAFF,TGCGCCAGCAGCTTTATGACAGAAATCACTGAAGCTTTCTTT,-,TRBV5-1,few,TRBJ1-1
CASSRLAGSSYEQYF,TGTGCCAGCAGCCGACTAGCGGGGAGCTCCTACGAGCAGTACTTC,TRBD2,TRBV6-5,-,TRBJ2-7
CASSKGRGNTEAFF,TGTGCCAGCAGCAAGGGGCGGGGGAACACTGAAGCTTTCTTT,-,TRBV13,few,TRBJ1-1
CATSGSDRFNEQFF,TGTGCCACCAGCGGATCGGACAGGTTTAATGAGCAGTTCTTC,TRBD1,TRBV15,-,TRBJ2-1
CASSQARGTDTQYF,TGTGCCAGCAGCCAAGCGAGGGGCACAGATACGCAGTATTTT,-,TRBV4-2,few,TRBJ2-3
CASNFGKNTGELFF,TGTGCCAGTAATTTCGGGAAGAACACCGGGGAGCTGTTTTTT,-,TRBV19,-,TRBJ2-2
CASSTRDRMNTGELFF,TGTGCCAGCTCAACTCGGGACAGGATGAACACCGGGGAGCTGTTTTTT,TRBD1,TRBV18,-,TRBJ2-2
CASDGQGDYEQYF,TGTGCCAGCGATGGACAGGGGGATTACGAGCAGTACTTC,TRBD1,TRBV2,-,TRBJ2-7
CSTRQGGNTIYF,TGCAGCACAAGACAGGGGGGAAACACCATATATTTT,TRBD1,TRBV29-1,-,TRBJ1-3